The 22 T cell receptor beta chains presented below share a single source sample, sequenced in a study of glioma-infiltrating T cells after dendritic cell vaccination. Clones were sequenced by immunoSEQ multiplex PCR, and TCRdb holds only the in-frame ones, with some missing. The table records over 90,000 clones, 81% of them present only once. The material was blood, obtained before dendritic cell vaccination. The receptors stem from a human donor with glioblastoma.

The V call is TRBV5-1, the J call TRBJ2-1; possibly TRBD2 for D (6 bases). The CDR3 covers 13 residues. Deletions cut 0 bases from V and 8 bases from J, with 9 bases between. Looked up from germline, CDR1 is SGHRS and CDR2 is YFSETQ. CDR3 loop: CASSLEGEDEQFF. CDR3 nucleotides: TGCGCCAGCAGCTTGGAAGGGGAGGATGAGCAGTTCTTC.

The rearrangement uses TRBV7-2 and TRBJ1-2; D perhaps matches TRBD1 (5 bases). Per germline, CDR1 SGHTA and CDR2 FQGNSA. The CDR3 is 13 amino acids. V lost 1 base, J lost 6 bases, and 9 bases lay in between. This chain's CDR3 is CASSLVGEDGYTF. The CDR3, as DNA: TGTGCCAGCAGCTTAGTAGGGGAGGATGGCTACACCTTC.

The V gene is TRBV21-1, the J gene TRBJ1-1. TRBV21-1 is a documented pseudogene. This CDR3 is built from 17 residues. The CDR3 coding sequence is TGTGCCAGCAGCAAAGTCGGTATCCGGGAGGGTCTCACTGAAGCTTTCTTT. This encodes CASSKVGIREGLTEAFF.

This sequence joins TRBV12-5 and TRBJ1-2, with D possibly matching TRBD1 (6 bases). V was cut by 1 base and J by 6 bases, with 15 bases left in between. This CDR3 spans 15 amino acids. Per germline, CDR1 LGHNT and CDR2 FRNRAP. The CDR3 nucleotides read TGTGCTAGTGGTTTGGAGGAACGAACAGGGCATGGCTACACCTTC. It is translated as CASGLEERTGHGYTF.

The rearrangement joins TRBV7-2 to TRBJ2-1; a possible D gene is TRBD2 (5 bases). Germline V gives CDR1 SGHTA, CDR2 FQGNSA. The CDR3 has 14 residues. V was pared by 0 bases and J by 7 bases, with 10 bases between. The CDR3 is CASSLAREPNEQFF. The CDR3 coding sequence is TGTGCCAGCAGCTTAGCCCGGGAACCAAATGAGCAGTTCTTC.

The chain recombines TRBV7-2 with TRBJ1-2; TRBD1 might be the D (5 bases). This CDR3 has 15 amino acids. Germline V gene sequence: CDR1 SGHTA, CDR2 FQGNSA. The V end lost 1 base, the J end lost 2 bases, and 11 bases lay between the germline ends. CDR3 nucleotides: TGTGCCAGCAGCTTAGGGGGAGGGGACAACTATGGCTACACCTTC. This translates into CASSLGGGDNYGYTF. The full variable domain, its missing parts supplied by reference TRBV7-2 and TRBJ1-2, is GAGVSQSPSNKVTEKGKDVELRCDPISGHTALYWYRQSLGQGLEFLIYFQGNSAPDKSGLPSDRFSAERTGGSVSTLTIQRTQQEDSAVYLCASSLGGGDNYGYTFGSGTRLTVV.

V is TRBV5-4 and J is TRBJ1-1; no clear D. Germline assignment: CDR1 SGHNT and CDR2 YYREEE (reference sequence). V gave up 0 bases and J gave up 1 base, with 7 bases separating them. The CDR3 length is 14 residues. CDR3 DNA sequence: TGTGCCAGCAGCTTGGGTTTCGGGAACACTGAAGCTTTCTTT. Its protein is CASSLGFGNTEAFF.

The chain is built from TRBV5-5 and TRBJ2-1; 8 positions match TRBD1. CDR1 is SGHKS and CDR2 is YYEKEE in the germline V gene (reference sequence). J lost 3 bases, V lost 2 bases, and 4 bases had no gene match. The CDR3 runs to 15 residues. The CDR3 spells CASSFSGGVYNEQFF. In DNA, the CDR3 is TGTGCCAGCAGCTTTTCAGGGGGCGTCTACAATGAGCAGTTCTTC.

The CDR3 here is CASSSRLGSRDRSYEQYF. Written as DNA, the CDR3 is TGTGCCAGCAGCTCACGATTGGGTTCACGGGACAGGAGCTACGAGCAGTACTTC. The chain links TRBV7-2 to TRBJ2-7, with 8 bases aligning to TRBD1. Germline CDR1 reads SGHTA; CDR2 reads FQGNSA. This CDR3 contains 18 residues. The ends lost 4 bases at V and 3 bases at J; junction bases unmatched: 17. Using reference TRBV7-2 and TRBJ2-7 for the parts outside the CDR3, the full variable domain is GAGVSQSPSNKVTEKGKDVELRCDPISGHTALYWYRQSLGQGLEFLIYFQGNSAPDKSGLPSDRFSAERTGGSVSTLTIQRTQQEDSAVYLCASSSRLGSRDRSYEQYFGPGTRLTVT.

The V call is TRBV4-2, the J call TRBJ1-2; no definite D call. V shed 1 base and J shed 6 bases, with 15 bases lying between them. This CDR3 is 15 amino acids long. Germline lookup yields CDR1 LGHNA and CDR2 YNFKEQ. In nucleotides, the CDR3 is TGTGCCAGCAGCCAAGCTTTATTTCGAGGGAATGGCTACACCTTC. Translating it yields CASSQALFRGNGYTF.

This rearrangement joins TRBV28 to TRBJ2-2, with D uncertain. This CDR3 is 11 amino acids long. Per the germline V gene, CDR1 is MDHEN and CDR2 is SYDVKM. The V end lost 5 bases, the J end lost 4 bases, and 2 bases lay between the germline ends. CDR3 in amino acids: CASSRTGELFF. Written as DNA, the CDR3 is TGTGCCAGCAGTCGCACCGGGGAGCTGTTTTTT.

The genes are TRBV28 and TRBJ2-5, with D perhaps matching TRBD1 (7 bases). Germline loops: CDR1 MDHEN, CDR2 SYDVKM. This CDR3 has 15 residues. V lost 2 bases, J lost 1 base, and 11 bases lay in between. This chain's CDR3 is CASSLRGTVQETQYF. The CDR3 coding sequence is TGTGCCAGCAGTTTACGGGGGACAGTCCAAGAGACCCAGTACTTC.

CDR3 residues: CSVEDLWMAGAGTDTQYF. The CDR3 DNA sequence: TGCAGCGTTGAAGATCTGTGGATGGCGGGGGCTGGCACAGATACGCAGTATTTT. This chain uses TRBV29-1 with TRBJ2-3; possibly TRBD2 for D (7 bases). Germline V gene sequence: CDR1 SQVTM, CDR2 ANQGSEA. CDR3 length: 18 amino acids. The V end lost 0 bases, the J end lost 1 base, and 20 bases lay between the germline ends.

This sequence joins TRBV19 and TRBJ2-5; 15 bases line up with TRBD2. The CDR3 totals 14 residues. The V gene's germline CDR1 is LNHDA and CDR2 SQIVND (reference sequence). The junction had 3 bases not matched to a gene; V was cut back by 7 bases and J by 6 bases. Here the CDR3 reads CASMGLAGGQTQYF. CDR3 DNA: TGTGCCAGTATGGGACTAGCGGGGGGTCAGACCCAGTACTTC.

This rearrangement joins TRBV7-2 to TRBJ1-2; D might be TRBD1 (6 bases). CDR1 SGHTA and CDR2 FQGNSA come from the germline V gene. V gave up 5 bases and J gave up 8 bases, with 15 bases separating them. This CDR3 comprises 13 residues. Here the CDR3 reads CASSRTGHRGYTF. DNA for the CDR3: TGTGCCAGCAGCAGAACGGGACATCGGGGCTACACCTTC. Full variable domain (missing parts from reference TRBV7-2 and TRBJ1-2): GAGVSQSPSNKVTEKGKDVELRCDPISGHTALYWYRQSLGQGLEFLIYFQGNSAPDKSGLPSDRFSAERTGGSVSTLTIQRTQQEDSAVYLCASSRTGHRGYTFGSGTRLTVV.

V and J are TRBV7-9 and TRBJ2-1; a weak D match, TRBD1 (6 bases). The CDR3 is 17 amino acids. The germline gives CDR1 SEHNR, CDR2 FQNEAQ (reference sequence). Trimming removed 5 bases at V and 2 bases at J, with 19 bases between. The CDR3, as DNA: TGTGCCAGCAGCGCGGCCCCGACAGGCGGTACCTACAATGAGCAGTTCTTC. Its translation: CASSAAPTGGTYNEQFF.

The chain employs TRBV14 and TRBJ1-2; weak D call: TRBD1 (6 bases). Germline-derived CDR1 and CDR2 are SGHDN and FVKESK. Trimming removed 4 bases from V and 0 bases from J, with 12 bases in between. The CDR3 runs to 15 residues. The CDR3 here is CASSPRRDTNYGYTF. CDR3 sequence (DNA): TGTGCCAGCAGCCCGAGAAGGGACACTAACTATGGCTACACCTTC.

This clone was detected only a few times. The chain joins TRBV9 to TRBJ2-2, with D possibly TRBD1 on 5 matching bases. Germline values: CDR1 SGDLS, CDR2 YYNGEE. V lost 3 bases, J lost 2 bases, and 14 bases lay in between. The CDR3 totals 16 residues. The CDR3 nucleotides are TGTGCCAGCAGCGCCCAAAGGACATCCAACACCGGGGAGCTGTTTTTT. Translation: CASSAQRTSNTGELFF. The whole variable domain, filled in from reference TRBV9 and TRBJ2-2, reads DSGVTQTPKHLITATGQRVTLRCSPRSGDLSVYWYQQSLDQGLQFLIQYYNGEERAKGNILERFSAQQFPDLHSELNLSSLELGDSALYFCASSAQRTSNTGELFFGEGSRLTVL.

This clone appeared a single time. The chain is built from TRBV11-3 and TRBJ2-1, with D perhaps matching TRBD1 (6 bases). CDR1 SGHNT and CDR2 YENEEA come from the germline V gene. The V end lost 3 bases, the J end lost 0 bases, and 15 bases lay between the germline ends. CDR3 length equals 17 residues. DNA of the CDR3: TGTGCCAGCAGCTTTTCCGGCTTGGGGGCCTCCTACAATGAGCAGTTCTTC. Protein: CASSFSGLGASYNEQFF.

CDR3 sequence: CATSPGNNSPLHF. The CDR3 nucleotides read TGTGCCACTAGCCCCGGGAATAATTCACCCCTCCACTTT. The chain recombines TRBV11-2 with TRBJ1-6; no firm D call. The V gene's germline CDR1 is SGHAT and CDR2 FQNNGV. The V end was cut by 10 bases, the J end by 5 bases, with 12 bases between. CDR3 length equals 13 residues.

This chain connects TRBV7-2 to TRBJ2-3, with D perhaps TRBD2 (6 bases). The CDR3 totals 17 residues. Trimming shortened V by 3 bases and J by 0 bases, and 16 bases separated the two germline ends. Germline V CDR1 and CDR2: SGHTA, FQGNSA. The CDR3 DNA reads TGTGCCAGCAGCTTTCCGCGGGGCGCCACCAGCACAGATACGCAGTATTTT. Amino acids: CASSFPRGATSTDTQYF.

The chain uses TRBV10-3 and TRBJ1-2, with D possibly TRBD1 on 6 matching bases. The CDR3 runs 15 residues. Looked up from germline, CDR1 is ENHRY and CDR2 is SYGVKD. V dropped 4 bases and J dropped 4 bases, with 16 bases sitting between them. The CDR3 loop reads CAISGSQGQTYGYTF. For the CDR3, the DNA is TGTGCCATCAGTGGATCCCAGGGACAAACCTATGGCTACACCTTC.